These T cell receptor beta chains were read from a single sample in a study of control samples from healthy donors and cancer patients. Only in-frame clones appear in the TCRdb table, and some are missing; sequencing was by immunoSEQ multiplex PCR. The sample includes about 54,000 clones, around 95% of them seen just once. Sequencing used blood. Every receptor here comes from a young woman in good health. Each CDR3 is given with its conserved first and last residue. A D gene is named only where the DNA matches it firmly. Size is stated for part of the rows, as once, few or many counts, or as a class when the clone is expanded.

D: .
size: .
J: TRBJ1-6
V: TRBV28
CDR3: CASSVIQGYLHF
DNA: TGTGCCAGCAGCGTCATACAGGGCTACCTCCACTTT

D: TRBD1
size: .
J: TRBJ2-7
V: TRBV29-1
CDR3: CSVEDDRGYEQYF
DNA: TGCAGCGTTGAAGACGACAGGGGCTACGAGCAGTACTTC

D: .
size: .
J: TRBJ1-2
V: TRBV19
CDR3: CASSMVGTVYGYTF
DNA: TGTGCCAGTAGTATGGTTGGGACCGTATATGGCTACACCTTC

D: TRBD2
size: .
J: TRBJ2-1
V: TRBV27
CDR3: CASSSILAGDMVEQFF
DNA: TGTGCCAGCAGTTCCATCTTAGCGGGAGATATGGTTGAGCAGTTCTTC

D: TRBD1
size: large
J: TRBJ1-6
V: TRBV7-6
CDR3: CASSNRGRGSPLHF
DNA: TGTGCCAGCAGCAACAGGGGGCGCGGGTCACCCCTCCACTTT

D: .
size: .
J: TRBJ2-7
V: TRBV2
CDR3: CASSWDQTPSGYEQYF
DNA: TGTGCCAGCAGTTGGGACCAGACCCCTTCGGGCTACGAGCAGTACTTC

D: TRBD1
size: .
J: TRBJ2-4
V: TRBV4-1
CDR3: CASSQESRTGTKNIQYF
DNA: TGCGCCAGCAGCCAAGAGAGTAGGACAGGAACCAAAAACATTCAGTACTTC

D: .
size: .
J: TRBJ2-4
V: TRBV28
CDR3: CASIGRGGTNIQYF
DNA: TGTGCCAGCATCGGGAGAGGGGGCACGAACATTCAGTACTTC

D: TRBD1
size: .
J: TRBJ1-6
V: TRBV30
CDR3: CAWSVQSGGLGDSPLHF
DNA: TGTGCCTGGAGTGTACAATCAGGGGGCCTGGGTGATTCACCCCTCCACTTT

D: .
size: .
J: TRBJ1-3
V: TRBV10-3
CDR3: CATTPISGNTIYF
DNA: TGTGCCACCACCCCCATTTCAGGAAACACCATATATTTT

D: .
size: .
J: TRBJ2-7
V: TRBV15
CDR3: CATSRGRTYEQYF
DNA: TGTGCCACCAGCAGAGGAAGGACCTACGAGCAGTACTTC

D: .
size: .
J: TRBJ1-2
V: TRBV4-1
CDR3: CASSQVGGKGGYTF
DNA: TGCGCCAGCAGCCAAGTGGGAGGAAAAGGAGGCTACACCTTC

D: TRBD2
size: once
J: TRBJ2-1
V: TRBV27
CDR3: CASAGGASGNEQFF
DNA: TGTGCCAGCGCGGGTGGGGCTAGCGGCAATGAGCAGTTCTTC

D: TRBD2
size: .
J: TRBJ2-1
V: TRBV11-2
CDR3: CASSLWTSGGEQFF
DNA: TGTGCCAGCAGCTTGTGGACTAGCGGTGGTGAGCAGTTCTTC

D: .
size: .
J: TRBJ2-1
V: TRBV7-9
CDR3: CASSIVDEQFF
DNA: TGTGCCAGCAGCATAGTTGATGAGCAGTTCTTC

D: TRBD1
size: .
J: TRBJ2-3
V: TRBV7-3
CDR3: CASSLSPTRRDRGSDTQYF
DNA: TGTGCCAGCAGTTTATCCCCTACGCGCCGGGACAGGGGTTCAGATACGCAGTATTTT

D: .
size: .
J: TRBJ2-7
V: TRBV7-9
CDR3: CASSVSGLNKKDEQYF
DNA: TGTGCCAGCAGCGTCTCGGGACTCAACAAGAAGGACGAGCAGTACTTC

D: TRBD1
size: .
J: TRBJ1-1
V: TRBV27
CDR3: CASSLTRGPGTEAFF
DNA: TGTGCCAGCAGTTTAACCAGGGGGCCGGGGACTGAAGCTTTCTTT

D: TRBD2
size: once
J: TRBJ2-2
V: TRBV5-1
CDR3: CASSLRGTTNTGELFF
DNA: TGCGCCAGCAGCTTGCGCGGGACTACGAACACCGGGGAGCTGTTTTTT

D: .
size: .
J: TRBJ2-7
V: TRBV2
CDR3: CASSPRGAAYEQYF
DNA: TGTGCCAGCAGTCCCCGGGGCGCAGCCTACGAGCAGTACTTC

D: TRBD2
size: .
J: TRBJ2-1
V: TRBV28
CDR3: CASSDGLAGVYNEQFF
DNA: TGTGCCAGCAGTGATGGACTAGCGGGAGTCTACAATGAGCAGTTCTTC

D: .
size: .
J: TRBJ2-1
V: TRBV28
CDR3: CASSLEATPSYNEQFF
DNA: TGTGCCAGCAGTCTGGAGGCTACCCCCTCCTACAATGAGCAGTTCTTC

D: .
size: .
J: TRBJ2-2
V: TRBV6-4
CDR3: CASSDGATGELFF
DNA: TGTGCCAGCAGTGACGGTGCGACCGGGGAGCTGTTTTTT

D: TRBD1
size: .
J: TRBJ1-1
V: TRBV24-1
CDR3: CATSDRGRDEAFF
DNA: TGTGCCACCAGTGACAGGGGGCGCGATGAAGCTTTCTTT

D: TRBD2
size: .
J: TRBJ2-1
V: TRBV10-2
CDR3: CASIGLAGGYEQFF
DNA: TGCGCCAGCATTGGACTAGCGGGAGGCTATGAGCAGTTCTTC

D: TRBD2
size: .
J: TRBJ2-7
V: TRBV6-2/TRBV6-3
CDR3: CASSLAGPSYEQYF
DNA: TGTGCCAGCAGTCTAGCGGGACCCTCCTACGAGCAGTACTTC

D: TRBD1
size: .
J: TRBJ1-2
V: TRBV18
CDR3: CASSPTINGQDYGYTF
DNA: TGTGCCAGCTCACCAACCATCAATGGACAGGACTATGGCTACACCTTC